Given below is one T cell receptor beta chain in context. These data come from a study of T cells after yellow fever vaccination. Researchers made TCR cDNA using 5'RACE template switching, and this step added a universal primer site and UMIs. TCRdb re-called the 5' RACE reads through MiXCR, storing one row per CDR3 protein. The sample has a few hundred thousand distinct CDR3 sequences, approximately 8% seen once; the top ten hold 3% to 4%. The CDR3 has 14 amino acids. CDR1 MNHEY and CDR2 SVGAGI come from the germline V gene. Losses at the gene ends were 5 bases for V and 7 bases for J; bases not matched to a gene: 10.

This receptor was identified in a man aged 18 to 30 who received the YFV17D yellow fever vaccine. J is TRBJ1-1 and V is TRBV6-5, with 7 bases aligning to TRBD1. This material consisted of CD4+ T cells sorted from PBMCs, taken 5 days after the yellow fever booster vaccination. Here the CDR3 reads CASSRRQGKSEAFF. The CDR3 coding sequence is TGTGCCAGCAGTCGAAGACAGGGAAAAAGTGAAGCTTTCTTT.